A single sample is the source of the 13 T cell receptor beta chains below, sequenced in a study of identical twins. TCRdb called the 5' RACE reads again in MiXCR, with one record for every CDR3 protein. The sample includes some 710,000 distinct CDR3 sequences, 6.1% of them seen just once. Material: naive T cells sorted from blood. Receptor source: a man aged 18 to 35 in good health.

The CDR3 DNA is TGTGCCAGCAGCTTGAGCCCCAGGTCTCACTATGGCTACACCTTC. It yields the protein CASSLSPRSHYGYTF. This chain joins TRBV5-5 and TRBJ1-2, with D unresolved. Per the germline V gene, CDR1 is SGHKS and CDR2 is YYEKEE (reference sequence). The germline V and J ends were trimmed by 1 base and 3 bases, with 13 bases remaining between them. The CDR3 contains 15 residues. The whole variable domain, remainder taken from reference TRBV5-5 and TRBJ1-2, is DAGVTQSPTHLIKTRGQQVTLRCSPISGHKSVSWYQQVLGQGPQFIFQYYEKEERGRGNFPDRFSARQFPNYSSELNVNALLLGDSALYLCASSLSPRSHYGYTFGSGTRLTVV.

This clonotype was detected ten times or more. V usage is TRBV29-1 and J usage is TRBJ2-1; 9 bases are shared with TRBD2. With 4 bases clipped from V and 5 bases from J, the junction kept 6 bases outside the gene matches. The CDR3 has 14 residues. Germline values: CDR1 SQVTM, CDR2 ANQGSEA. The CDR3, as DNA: TGCAGCGTTGTCGGTCCTAGCGGGAACAATGAGCAGTTCTTC. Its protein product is CSVVGPSGNNEQFF.

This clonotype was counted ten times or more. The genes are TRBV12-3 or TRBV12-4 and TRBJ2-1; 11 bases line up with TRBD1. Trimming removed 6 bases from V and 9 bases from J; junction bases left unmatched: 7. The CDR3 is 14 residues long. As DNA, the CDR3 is TGTGCCAGCAGCCGAAGGACAGGGGGCGTTGAGCAGTTCTTC. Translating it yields CASSRRTGGVEQFF.

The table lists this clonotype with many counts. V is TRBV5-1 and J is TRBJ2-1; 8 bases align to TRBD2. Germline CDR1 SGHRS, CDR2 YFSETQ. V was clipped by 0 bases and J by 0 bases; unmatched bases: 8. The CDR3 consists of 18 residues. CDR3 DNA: TGCGCCAGCAGCTTGGGGCGGGGGGCCCCTAGCTCCTACAATGAGCAGTTCTTC. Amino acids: CASSLGRGAPSSYNEQFF.

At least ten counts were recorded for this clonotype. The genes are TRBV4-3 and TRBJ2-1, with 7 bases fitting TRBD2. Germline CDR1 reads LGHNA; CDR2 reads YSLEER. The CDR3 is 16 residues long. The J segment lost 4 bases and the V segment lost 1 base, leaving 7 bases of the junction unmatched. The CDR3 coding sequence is TGCGCCAGCAGCCAAGGTTGGGGGACTACTTACAATGAGCAGTTCTTC. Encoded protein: CASSQGWGTTYNEQFF.

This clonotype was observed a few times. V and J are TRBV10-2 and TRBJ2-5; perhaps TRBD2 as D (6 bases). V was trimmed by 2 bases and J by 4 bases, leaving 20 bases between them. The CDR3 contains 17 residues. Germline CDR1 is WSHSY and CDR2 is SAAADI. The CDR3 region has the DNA TGCGCCAGCAGTGAGCTCCCCTCTAGGTGGAGGGCAGAGACCCAGTACTTC. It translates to CASSELPSRWRAETQYF.

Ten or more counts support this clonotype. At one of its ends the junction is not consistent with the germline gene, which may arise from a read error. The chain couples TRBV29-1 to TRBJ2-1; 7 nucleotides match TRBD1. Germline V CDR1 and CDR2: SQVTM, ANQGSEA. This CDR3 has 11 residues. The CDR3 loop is CSGQGETNPSF. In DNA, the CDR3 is TGCAGCGGACAGGGAGAGACTAACCCTTCCTTC.

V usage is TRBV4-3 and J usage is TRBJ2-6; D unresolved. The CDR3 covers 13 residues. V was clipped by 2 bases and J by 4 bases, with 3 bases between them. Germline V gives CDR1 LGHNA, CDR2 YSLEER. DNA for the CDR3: TGCGCCAGCAGCCAATTAGGGGCCAACGTCCTGACTTTC. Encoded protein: CASSQLGANVLTF.

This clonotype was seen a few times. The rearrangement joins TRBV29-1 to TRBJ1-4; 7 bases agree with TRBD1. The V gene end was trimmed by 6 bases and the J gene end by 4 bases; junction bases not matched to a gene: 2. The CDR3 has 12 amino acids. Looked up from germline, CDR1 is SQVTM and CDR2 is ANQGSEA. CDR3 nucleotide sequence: TGCAGCGTACGGGACAGTAATGAAAAACTGTTTTTT. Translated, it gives CSVRDSNEKLFF.

The CDR3 DNA is TGTGCCAGCAGCTTAGGGGCTGGGACTGGTCGAAGGGGCACAGATACGCAGTATTTT. This encodes CASSLGAGTGRRGTDTQYF. The V and J genes are TRBV11-2 and TRBJ2-3; TRBD2 might be the D (6 bases). V lost 1 base and J lost 1, with 21 bases in between. CDR1 is SGHAT, CDR2 FQNNGV, per germline. The CDR3 sequence is 19 residues long.

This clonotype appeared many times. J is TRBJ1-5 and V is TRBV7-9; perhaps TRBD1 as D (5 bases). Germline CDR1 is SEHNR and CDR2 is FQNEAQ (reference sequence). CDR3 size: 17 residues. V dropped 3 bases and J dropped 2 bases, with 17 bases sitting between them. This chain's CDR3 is CASSFPRRGRGNQPQHF. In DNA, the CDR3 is TGTGCCAGCAGCTTTCCTCGTCGGGGCCGGGGCAATCAGCCCCAGCATTTT.

This CDR3 is CASSAGVGVKLFF. Written as DNA, the CDR3 is TGTGCCAGCAGCGCAGGGGTGGGTGTAAAACTGTTTTTT. The genes are TRBV12-3 or TRBV12-4 and TRBJ1-4; possible D gene TRBD1, 6 bases. The CDR3 totals 13 residues. Trimming removed 6 bases at V and 10 bases at J, with 15 bases between.

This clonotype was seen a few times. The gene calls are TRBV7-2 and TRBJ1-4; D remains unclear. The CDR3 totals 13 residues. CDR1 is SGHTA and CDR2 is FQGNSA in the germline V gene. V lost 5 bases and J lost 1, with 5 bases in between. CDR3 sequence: CASSTRTNEKLFF. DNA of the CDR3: TGTGCCAGCAGCACCCGAACTAATGAAAAACTGTTTTTT.